This T cell receptor beta chain was captured by sequencing in a study of T cells after posttransplantation cyclophosphamide. Only in-frame clones appear in the TCRdb table, and some are missing; sequencing was by immunoSEQ multiplex PCR. Altogether 42,000 or so clones were found in the sample, and no singletons occur. Many counts were recorded for this clone. This CDR3 is also generated by other DNA sequences in the sample. Sequencing input: PBMCs. The origin of this receptor is a woman aged 45-65 years in good health and a related stem cell transplant donor.

CDR3 nucleotides: TGTGCCAGCAGCTCCGGACTAGCGGGGGGTGTGGTAGATACGCAGTATTTT. Protein product: CASSSGLAGGVVDTQYF. V is TRBV7-3 and J is TRBJ2-3; 14 nucleotides agree with TRBD2. Unmatched junction bases numbered 8, after V lost 4 bases and J lost 5 bases. Germline lookup yields CDR1 SGHTA and CDR2 FQGTGA. The CDR3 extends over 17 amino acids.